This entry is about one TCR beta chain. The antigen remains unidentified. PCR used 60 Vbeta primers and 13 Jbeta primers. Clones were sequenced by immunoSEQ multiplex PCR, and TCRdb holds only the in-frame ones, with some missing. This repertoire shows 50,000 or so clones, 72% found once; its top ten account for about 9.3%. The data are from a study of cytomegalovirus exposure and HLA in healthy donors. Study results and limitations: The study recorded 164 TCR beta chains that were cytomegalovirus-associated.

The clonotype comes from a woman in her fifties or sixties in good health and CMV-seronegative. Sequenced sample: PBMCs.

The CDR3 spells CASSPRQGKQPQHF. The CDR3 bases are TGTGCCAGCAGCCCGCGACAGGGTAAGCAGCCCCAGCATTTT. The rearrangement uses TRBV21-1 and TRBJ1-5; the D segment call TRBD1 is taken from the table without a DNA check. TRBV21-1 is shown as a pseudogene. The CDR3 is made up of 14 amino acids.